This T cell receptor (beta chain) appears in the sequencing data of a study of blood T cell repertoires in COVID-19. The CDR3 consists of 15 residues. J lost 8 bases, V lost 4 bases, and 7 bases had no gene match. The germline V gene has CDR1 SGDLS and CDR2 YYNGEE. Generated by immunoSEQ multiplex PCR, the TCRdb table keeps only in-frame clones and is missing some. The top ten clones hold under 15% of a sample with 150,000 or so clones, around 89% of them seen once. The TCR sequence derives from a man younger than 35 with COVID-19, enrolled during active disease. The chain employs TRBV9 and TRBJ1-6; 9 bases are shared with TRBD1. Sequences were obtained from peripheral blood. The CDR3 DNA is TGTGCCAGCAGCCGAACCCGGGACAGGGATTCACCCCTCCACTTT. Protein sequence: CASSRTRDRDSPLHF.